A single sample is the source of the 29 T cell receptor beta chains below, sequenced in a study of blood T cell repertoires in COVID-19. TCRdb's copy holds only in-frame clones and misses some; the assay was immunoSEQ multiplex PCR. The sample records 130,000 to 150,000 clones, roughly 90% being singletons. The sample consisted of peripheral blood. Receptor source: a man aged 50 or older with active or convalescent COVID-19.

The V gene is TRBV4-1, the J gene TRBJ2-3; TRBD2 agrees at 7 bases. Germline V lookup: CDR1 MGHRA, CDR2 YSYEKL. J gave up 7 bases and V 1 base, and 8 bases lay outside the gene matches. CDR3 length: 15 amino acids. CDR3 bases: TGCGCCAGCAGCCAAGGTGGGCTAGCGGCCCATACGCAGTATTTT. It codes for CASSQGGLAAHTQYF.

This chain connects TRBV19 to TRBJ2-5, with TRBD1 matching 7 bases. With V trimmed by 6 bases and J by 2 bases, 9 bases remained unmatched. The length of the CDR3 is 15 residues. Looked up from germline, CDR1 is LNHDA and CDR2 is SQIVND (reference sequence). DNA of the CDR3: TGTGCCAGTAGAGGCCGGGACAGTTTTCAAGAGACCCAGTACTTC. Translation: CASRGRDSFQETQYF.

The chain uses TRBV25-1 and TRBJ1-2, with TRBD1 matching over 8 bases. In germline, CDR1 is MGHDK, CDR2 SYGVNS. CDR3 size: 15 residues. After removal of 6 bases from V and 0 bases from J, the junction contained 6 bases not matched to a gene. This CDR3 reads CASSGQGKSNYGYTF. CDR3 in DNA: TGTGCCAGCAGCGGACAGGGCAAATCTAACTATGGCTACACCTTC.

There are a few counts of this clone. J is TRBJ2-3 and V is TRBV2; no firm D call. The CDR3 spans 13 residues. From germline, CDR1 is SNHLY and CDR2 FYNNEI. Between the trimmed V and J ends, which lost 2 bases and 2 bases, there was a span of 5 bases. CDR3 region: CASSEPFTDTQYF. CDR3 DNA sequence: TGTGCCAGCAGTGAACCGTTCACAGATACGCAGTATTTT.

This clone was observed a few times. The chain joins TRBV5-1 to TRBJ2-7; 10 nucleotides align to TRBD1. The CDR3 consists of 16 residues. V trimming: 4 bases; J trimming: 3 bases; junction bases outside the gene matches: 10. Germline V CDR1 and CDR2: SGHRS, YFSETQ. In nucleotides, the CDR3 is TGCGCCAGCAGCCCTGGGGGGGGACAGGGGATCTACGAGCAGTACTTC. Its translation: CASSPGGGQGIYEQYF.

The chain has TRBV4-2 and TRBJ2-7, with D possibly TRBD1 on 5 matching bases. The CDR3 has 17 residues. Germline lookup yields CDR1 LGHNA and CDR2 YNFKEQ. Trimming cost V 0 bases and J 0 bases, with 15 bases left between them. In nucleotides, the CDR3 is TGTGCCAGCAGCCAAGATCCAACAGGTCCGCGCTCCTACGAGCAGTACTTC. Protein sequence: CASSQDPTGPRSYEQYF.

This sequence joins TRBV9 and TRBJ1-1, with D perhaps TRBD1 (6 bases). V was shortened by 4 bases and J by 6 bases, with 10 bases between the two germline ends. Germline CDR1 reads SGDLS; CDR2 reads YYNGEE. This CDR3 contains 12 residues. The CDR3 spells CASSPTGPEAFF. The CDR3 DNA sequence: TGTGCCAGCAGCCCTACAGGGCCTGAAGCTTTCTTT.

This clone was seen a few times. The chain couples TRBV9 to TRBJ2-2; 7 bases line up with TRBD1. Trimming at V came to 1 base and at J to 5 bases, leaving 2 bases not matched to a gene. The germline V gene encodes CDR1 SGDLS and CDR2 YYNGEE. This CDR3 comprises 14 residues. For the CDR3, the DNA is TGTGCCAGCAGCGTACAGACAGGGACCGGGGAGCTGTTTTTT. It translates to CASSVQTGTGELFF.

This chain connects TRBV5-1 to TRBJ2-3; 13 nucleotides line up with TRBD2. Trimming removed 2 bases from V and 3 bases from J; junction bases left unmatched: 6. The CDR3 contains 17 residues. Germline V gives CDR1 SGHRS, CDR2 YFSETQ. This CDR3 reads CASSFGLAGVRTDTQYF. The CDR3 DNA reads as TGCGCCAGCAGCTTCGGACTAGCGGGAGTAAGAACAGATACGCAGTATTTT.

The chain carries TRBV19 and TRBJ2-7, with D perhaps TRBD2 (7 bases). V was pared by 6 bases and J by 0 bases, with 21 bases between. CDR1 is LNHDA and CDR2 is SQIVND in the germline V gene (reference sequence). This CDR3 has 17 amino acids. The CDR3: CASSPQRGGARSYEQYF. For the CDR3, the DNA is TGTGCCAGTAGCCCACAAAGGGGGGGAGCCCGCTCCTACGAGCAGTACTTC.

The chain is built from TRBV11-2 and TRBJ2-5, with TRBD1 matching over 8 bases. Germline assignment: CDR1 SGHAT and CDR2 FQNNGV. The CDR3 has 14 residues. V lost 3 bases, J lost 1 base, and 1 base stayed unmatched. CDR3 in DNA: TGTGCCAGCAGCTTGGGACAGGCCCAAGAGACCCAGTACTTC. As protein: CASSLGQAQETQYF.

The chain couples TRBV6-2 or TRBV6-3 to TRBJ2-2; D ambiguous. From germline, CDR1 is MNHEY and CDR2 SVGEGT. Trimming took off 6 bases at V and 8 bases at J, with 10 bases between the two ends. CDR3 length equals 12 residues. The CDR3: CASSLRMGELFF. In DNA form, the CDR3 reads TGTGCCAGCAGCCTCCGTATGGGGGAGCTGTTTTTT.

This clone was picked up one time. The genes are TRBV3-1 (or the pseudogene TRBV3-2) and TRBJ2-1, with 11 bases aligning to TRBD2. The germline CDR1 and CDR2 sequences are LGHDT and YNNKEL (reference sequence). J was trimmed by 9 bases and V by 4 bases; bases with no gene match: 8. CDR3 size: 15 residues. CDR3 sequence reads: CASSPGTSGRREQFF. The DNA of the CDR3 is TGTGCCAGCAGCCCCGGTACTAGCGGGAGACGTGAGCAGTTCTTC.

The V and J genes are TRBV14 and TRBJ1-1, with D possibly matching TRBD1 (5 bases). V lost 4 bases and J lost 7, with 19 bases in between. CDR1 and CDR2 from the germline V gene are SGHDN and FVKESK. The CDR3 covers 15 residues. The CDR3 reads CASSPLGAGVGEAFF. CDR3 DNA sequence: TGTGCCAGCAGCCCCCTAGGGGCGGGGGTGGGTGAAGCTTTCTTT.

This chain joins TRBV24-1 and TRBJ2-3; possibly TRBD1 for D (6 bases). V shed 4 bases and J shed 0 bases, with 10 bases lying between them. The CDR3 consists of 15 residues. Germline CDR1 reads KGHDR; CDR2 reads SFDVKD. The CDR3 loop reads CATSEDSLSTDTQYF. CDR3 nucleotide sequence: TGTGCCACCAGTGAGGACAGCCTTAGCACAGATACGCAGTATTTT.

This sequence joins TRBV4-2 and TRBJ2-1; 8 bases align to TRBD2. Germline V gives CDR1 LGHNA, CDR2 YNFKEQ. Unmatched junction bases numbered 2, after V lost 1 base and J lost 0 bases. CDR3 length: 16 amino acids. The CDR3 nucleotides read TGTGCCAGCAGCCAAGGGGCGGGAGGCTCCTACAATGAGCAGTTCTTC. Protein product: CASSQGAGGSYNEQFF.

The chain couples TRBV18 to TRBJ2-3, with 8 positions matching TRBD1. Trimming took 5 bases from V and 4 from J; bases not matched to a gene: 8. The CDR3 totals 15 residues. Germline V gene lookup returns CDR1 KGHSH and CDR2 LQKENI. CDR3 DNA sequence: TGTGCCAGCTCAATGAGCAGGGGGCAGGCAGATACGCAGTATTTT. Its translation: CASSMSRGQADTQYF.

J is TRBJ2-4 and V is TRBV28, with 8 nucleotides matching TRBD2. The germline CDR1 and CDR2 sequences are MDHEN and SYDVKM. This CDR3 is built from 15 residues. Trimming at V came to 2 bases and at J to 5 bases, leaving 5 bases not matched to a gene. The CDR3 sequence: CASSLGAGVENIQYF. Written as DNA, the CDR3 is TGTGCCAGCAGTTTAGGAGCGGGAGTGGAAAACATTCAGTACTTC.

This CDR3 is CSGGADYGYTF. The CDR3 region has the DNA TGCAGCGGTGGGGCGGACTATGGCTACACCTTC. The chain couples TRBV29-1 to TRBJ1-2; a weak D match, TRBD1 (5 bases). Trimming took off 7 bases at V and 3 bases at J, with 9 bases between the two ends. Germline CDR1 and CDR2: SQVTM and ANQGSEA. This CDR3 is 11 amino acids long.

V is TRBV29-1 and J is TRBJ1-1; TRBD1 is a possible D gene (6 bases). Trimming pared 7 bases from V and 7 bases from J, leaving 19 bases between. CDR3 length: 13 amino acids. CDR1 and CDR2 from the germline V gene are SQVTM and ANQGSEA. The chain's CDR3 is CSGKMTGGSEAFF. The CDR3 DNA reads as TGCAGCGGGAAAATGACAGGAGGAAGTGAAGCTTTCTTT.

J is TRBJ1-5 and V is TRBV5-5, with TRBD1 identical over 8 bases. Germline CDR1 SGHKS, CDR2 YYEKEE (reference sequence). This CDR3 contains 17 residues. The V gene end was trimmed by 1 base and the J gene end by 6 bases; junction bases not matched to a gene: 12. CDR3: CASSLYGIGQGGQPQHF. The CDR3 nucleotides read TGTGCCAGCAGCTTGTACGGTATCGGACAGGGAGGTCAGCCCCAGCATTTT.

The CDR3 sequence: CASSKCLGLADSYNEQFF. Written as DNA, the CDR3 is TGTGCCAGCAGCAAATGTTTGGGCCTAGCGGATTCCTACAATGAGCAGTTCTTC. The chain carries TRBV21-1 and TRBJ2-1; TRBD2 is the table's D call, not checked against the DNA. TRBV21-1 is a pseudogene. The CDR3 consists of 18 residues.

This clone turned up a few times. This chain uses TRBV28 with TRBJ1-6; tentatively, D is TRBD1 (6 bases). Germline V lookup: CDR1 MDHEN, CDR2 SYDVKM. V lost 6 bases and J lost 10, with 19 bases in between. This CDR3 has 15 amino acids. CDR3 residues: CASSRGGQRTSPLHF. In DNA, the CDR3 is TGTGCCAGCAGCCGCGGGGGGCAGCGAACCTCACCCCTCCACTTT.

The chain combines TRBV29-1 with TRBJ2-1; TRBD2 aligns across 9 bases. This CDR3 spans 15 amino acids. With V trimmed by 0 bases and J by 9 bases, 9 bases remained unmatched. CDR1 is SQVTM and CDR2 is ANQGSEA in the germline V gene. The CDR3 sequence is CSVEDRASGKGEQFF. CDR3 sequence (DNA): TGCAGCGTTGAAGATCGGGCTAGCGGGAAAGGTGAGCAGTTCTTC.

CDR3 sequence reads: CASSRGANYGYTF. For the CDR3, the DNA is TGTGCCAGCTCGCGGGGGGCGAACTATGGCTACACCTTC. V is TRBV18 and J is TRBJ1-2; D may be TRBD1 (6 bases). The CDR3 has 13 residues. Between the trimmed V and J ends, which lost 6 bases and 2 bases, there was a span of 10 bases. CDR1 is KGHSH and CDR2 is LQKENI in the germline V gene.

The CDR3 loop is CASSRASGRGEQYF. In DNA, the CDR3 is TGTGCCAGCAGTAGGGCTAGCGGGAGAGGAGAGCAGTACTTC. The chain has TRBV6-5 and TRBJ2-7; 10 bases map to TRBD2. Germline V CDR1 and CDR2: MNHEY, SVGAGI. The CDR3 contains 14 residues. Trimming cost V 5 bases and J 7 bases; bases outside gene matches: 8.

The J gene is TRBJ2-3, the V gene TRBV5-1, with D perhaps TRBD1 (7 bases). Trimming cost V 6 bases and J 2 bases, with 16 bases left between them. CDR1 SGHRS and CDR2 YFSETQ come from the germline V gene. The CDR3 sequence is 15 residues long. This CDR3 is CASNLAGGITDTQYF. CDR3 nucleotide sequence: TGCGCCAGCAACCTAGCAGGGGGGATCACAGATACGCAGTATTTT.

CDR3 region: CASSRQGRLNYGYTF. As DNA, the CDR3 is TGTGCCAGCAGTCGACAGGGGCGCCTTAACTATGGCTACACCTTC. The chain has TRBV28 and TRBJ1-2; 8 bases fit TRBD1. This CDR3 spans 15 amino acids. Germline assignment: CDR1 MDHEN and CDR2 SYDVKM. V shed 5 bases, J shed 1 base, and the junction held 6 bases outside the gene matches.

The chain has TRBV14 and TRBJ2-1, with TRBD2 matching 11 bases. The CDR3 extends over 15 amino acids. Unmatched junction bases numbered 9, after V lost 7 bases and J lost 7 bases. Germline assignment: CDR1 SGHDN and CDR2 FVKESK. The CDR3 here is CASNPLSGRANEQFF. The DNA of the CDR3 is TGTGCCAGCAACCCTCTTAGCGGGAGGGCTAATGAGCAGTTCTTC.